This T cell receptor (beta chain) was observed in a study of shared clonotypes between healthy human individuals. As for the study in general: There were three CD4 naive, three CD4 memory, two CD8 naive and one CD8 memory plates per donor. Notes on the study in general: Sorted-subset sequencing was shown by rarefaction to be incomplete despite large depth.

Sorted-subset replicate PCRs used roughly 210 ng of genomic DNA. This amount corresponded to about 30,000 T cell genomes. As handled by the study authors: Filtering differed, since immunoSEQ gave only junction sequences and no quality scores. The data were produced by immunoSEQ multiplex PCR, yet TCRdb's version contains in-frame clones alone and is incomplete. V and J calls and clone size come straight from that table; D and trimming were deduced from the DNA. In the table there are about 700,000 clones, approximately 79% of which are singletons. On this clone: What it binds is unknown.

V lost 4 bases and J lost 10; bases outside the gene matches: 7. Germline CDR1 is LNHDA and CDR2 is SQIVND (reference sequence). This CDR3 spans 14 amino acids. The sample taken for sequencing was memory CD4+ T cells sorted from blood. Subset specified: CD45RA-negative fraction. This rearrangement joins TRBV19 to TRBJ2-1; TRBD2 agrees at 10 bases. The clonotype comes from a woman aged 25 to 39 in good health. CDR3 sequence (DNA): TGTGCCAGTAGTAGGCTAGCGGGAGTCAGGGAGCAGTTCTTC. This encodes CASSRLAGVREQFF. The whole variable domain, filled in from reference TRBV19 and TRBJ2-1, reads DGGITQSPKYLFRKEGQNVTLSCEQNLNHDAMYWYRQDPGQGLRLIYYSQIVNDFQKGDIAEGYSVSREKKESFPLTVTSAQKNPTAFYLCASSRLAGVREQFFGPGTRLTVL.